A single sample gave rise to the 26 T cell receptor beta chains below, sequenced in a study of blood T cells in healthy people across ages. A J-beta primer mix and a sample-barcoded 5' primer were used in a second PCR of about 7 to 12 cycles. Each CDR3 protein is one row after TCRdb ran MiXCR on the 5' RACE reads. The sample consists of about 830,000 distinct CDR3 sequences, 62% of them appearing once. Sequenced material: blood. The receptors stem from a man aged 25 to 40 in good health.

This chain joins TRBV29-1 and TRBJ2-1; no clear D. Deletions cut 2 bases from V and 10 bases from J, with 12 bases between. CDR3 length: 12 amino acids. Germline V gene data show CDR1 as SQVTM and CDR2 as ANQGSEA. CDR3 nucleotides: TGCAGCGTTGAAAAACCCTCGGAAGAGCAGTTCTTC. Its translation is CSVEKPSEEQFF.

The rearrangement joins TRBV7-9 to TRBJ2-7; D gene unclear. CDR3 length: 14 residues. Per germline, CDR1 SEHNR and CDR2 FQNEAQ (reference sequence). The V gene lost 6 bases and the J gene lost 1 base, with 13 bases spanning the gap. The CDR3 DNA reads TGTGCCAGCAGTTCAGTCGGCGGATCCTACGAGCAGTACTTC. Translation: CASSSVGGSYEQYF.

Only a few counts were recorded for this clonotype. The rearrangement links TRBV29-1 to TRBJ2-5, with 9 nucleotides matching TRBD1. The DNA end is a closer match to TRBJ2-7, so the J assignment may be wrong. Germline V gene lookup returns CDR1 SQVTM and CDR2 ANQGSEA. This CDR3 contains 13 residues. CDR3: CSVRGTGKGEQYF. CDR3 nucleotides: TGCAGCGTCAGAGGGACAGGGAAGGGCGAGCAGTACTTC.

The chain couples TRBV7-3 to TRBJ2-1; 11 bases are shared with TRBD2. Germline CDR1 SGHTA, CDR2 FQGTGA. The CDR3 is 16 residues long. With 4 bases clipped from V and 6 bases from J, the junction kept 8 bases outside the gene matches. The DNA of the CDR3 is TGTGCCAGCAGCTCGTTAGCGGGGGGGGCCCCCAATGAGCAGTTCTTC. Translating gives CASSSLAGGAPNEQFF.

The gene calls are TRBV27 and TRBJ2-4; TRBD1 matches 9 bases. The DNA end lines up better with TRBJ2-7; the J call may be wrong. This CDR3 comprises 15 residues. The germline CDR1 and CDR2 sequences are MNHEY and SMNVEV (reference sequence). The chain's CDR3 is CASSLIGQGKDEQYF. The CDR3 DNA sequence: TGTGCCAGCAGTTTAATCGGACAGGGGAAGGACGAGCAGTACTTC.

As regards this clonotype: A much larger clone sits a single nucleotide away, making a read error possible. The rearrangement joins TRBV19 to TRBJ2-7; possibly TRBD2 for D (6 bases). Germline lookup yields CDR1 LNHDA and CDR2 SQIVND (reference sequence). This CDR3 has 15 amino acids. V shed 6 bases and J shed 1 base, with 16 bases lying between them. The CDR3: CASRGDSAGSYEQYF. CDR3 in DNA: TGTGCCAGTAGGGGGGACTCGGCTGGGTCCTACGAGCAGTACTTC. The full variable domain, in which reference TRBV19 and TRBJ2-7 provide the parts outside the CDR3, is DGGITQSPKYLFRKEGQNVTLSCEQNLNHDAMYWYRQDPGQGLRLIYYSQIVNDFQKGDIAEGYSVSREKKESFPLTVTSAQKNPTAFYLCASRGDSAGSYEQYFGPGTRLTVT.

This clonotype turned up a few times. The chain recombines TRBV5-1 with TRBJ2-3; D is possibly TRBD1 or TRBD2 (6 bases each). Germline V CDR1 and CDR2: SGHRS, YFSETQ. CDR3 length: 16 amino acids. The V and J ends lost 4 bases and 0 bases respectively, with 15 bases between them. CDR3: CASSQRGGRSTDTQYF. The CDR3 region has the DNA TGCGCCAGCAGCCAAAGAGGGGGGCGCAGCACAGATACGCAGTATTTT.

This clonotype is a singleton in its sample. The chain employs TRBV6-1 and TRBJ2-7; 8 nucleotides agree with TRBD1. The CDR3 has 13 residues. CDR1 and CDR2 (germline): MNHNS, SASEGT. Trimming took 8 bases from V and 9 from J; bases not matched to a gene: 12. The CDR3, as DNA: TGTGCCAGCCAGGGACAGGACTTTTTAGGGCAGTACTTC. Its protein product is CASQGQDFLGQYF.

CDR3 DNA: TGTGCCAGCAGTCGGGGCTCGGGACAGGGGGCCCTTTCCGAAGAACCGTTTTTT. This codes for CASSRGSGQGALSEEPFF. The chain recombines TRBV12-3 or TRBV12-4 with TRBJ1-4, with 12 bases lining up with TRBD1. The trim removed 5 bases at V and 16 bases at J, leaving 23 bases unmatched. The CDR3 is made up of 18 amino acids.

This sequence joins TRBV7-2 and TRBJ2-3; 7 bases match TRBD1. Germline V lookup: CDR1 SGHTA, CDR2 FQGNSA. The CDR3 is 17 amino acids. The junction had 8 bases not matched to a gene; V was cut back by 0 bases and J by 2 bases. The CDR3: CASSLAVGDRHTDTQYF. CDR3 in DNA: TGTGCCAGCAGCTTAGCGGTAGGGGACAGACACACAGATACGCAGTATTTT.

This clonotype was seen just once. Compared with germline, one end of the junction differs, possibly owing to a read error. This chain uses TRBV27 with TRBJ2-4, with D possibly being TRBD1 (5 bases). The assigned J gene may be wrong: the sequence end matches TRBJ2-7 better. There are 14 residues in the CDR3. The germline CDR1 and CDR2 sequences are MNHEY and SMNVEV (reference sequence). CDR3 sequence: CASGFREVGYEQYF. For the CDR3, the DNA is TGTGCCAGCGGTTTCAGGGAAGTAGGCTACGAGCAGTACTTC.

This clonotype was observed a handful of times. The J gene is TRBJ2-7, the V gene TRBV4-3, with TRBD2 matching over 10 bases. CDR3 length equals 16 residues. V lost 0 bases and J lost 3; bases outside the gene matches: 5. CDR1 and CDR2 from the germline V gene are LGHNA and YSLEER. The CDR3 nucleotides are TGCGCCAGCAGCCAAGATGCAACTAGCGGGGTCTACGAGCAGTACTTC. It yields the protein CASSQDATSGVYEQYF.

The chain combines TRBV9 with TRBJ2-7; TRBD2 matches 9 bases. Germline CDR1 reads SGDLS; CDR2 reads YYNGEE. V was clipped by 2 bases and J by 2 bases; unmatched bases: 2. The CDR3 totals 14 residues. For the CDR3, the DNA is TGTGCCAGCAGCGTTAGCGGGGGCACCTACGAGCAGTACTTC. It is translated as CASSVSGGTYEQYF.

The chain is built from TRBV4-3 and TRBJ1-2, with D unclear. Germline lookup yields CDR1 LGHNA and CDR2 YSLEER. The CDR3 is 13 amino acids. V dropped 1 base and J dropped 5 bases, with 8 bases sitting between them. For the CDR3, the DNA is TGCGCCAGCAGCCAAGTCTCGGGGTATGGCTACACCTTC. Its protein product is CASSQVSGYGYTF.

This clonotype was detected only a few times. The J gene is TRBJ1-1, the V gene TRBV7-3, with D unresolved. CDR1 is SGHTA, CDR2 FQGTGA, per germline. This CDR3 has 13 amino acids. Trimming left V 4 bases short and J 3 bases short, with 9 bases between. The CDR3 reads CASSSQRDTEAFF. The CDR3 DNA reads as TGTGCCAGCAGCTCACAGAGGGACACTGAAGCTTTCTTT.

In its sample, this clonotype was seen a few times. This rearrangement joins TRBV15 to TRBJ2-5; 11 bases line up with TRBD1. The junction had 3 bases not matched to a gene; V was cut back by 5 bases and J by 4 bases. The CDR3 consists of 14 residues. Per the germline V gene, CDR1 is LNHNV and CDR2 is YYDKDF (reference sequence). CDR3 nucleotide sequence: TGTGCCACCAGCTGGACAGGGGGCAGAGAGACCCAGTACTTC. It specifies CATSWTGGRETQYF.

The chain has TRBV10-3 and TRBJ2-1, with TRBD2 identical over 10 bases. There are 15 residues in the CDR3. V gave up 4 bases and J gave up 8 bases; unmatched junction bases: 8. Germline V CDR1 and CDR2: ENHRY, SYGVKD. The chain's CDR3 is CAISGAGGLLYEQFF. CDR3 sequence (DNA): TGTGCCATCAGTGGAGCGGGGGGGCTTTTGTATGAGCAGTTCTTC.

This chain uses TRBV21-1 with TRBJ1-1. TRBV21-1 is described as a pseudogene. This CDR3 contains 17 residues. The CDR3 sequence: CASSKALGQSFNTEAFF. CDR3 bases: TGTGCCAGCAGCAAAGCCCTCGGGCAGAGCTTTAACACTGAAGCTTTCTTT.

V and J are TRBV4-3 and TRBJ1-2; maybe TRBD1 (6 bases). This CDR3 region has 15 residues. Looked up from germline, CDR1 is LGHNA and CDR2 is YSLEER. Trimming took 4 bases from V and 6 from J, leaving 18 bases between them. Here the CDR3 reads CASSLGGGAIDGYTF. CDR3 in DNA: TGCGCCAGCAGCCTCGGGGGGGGCGCAATCGATGGCTACACCTTC.

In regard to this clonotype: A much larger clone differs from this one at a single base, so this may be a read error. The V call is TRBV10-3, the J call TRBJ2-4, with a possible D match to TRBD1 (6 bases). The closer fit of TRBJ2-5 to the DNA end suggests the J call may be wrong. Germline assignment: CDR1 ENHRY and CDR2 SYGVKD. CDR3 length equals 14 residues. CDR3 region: CAISVGQTRGTQYF. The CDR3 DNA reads TGTGCCATCAGTGTGGGACAAACTAGAGGGACCCAGTACTTC.

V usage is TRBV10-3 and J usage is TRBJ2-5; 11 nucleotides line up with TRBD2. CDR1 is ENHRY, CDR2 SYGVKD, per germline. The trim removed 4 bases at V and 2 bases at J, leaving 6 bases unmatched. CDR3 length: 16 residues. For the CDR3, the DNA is TGTGCCATCAGTGGGCTAGCGGGGGGTACGCAAGAGACCCAGTACTTC. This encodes CAISGLAGGTQETQYF.

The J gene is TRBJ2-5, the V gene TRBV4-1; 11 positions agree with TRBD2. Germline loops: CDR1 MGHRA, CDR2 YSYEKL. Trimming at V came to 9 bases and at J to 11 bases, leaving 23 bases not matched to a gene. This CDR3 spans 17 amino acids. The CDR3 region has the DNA TGCGCCAGGGTTCTAGCGGGGGGCCTCGGGTCGGTCAATGAGCAGTACTTC. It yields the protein CARVLAGGLGSVNEQYF.

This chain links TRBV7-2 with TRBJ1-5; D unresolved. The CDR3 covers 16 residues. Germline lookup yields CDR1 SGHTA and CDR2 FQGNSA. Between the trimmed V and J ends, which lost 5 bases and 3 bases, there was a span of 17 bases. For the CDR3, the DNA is TGTGCCAGCAGCCCGGCCACGGGCAGCCCCAATCAGCCCCAGCATTTT. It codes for CASSPATGSPNQPQHF.

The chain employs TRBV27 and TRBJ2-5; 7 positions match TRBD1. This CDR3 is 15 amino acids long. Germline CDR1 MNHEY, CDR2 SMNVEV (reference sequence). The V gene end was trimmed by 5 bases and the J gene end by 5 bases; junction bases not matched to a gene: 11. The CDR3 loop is CASSPLDRSSETQYF. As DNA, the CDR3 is TGTGCCAGCAGTCCGTTGGACAGGTCCTCGGAGACCCAGTACTTC.

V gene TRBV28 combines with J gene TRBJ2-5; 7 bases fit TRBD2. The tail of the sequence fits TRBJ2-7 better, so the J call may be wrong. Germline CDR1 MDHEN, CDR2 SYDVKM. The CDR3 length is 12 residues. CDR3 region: CASNSRGDEQYF. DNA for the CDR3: TGTGCCAGCAACTCTCGGGGGGACGAGCAGTACTTC.

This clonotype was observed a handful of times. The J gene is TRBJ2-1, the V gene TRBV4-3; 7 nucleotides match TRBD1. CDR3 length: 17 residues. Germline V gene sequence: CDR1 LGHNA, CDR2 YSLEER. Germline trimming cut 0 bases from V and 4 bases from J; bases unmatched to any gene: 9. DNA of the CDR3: TGCGCCAGCAGCCAAGAAGGAGGAACAGGGGTTTACAATGAGCAGTTCTTC. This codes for CASSQEGGTGVYNEQFF.